This TCR beta chain derives from a study of molecular identifiers for immune sequencing clone quantification. General study findings and limits: Even with some 1 million naive cells present, spiked Jurkat TCR RNA from one cell was reportedly detectable.

Germline lookup yields CDR1 MDHEN and CDR2 SYDVKM. The CDR3 extends over 14 amino acids. Sorted cell numbers of roughly 18,000 to 1,000,000, with 10%, 30% or 50% RNA, served as input for naive CD8 libraries. A note on this clonotype: Antigen: not known. This is likely a read error, given that the CDR3 carries no conserved phenylalanine or tryptophan at its end.

The bulk TCR libraries were made with methods described before and with listed TCR primers. MiXCR was run by TCRdb on the PCR reads, yielding one entry per CDR3 protein. This sample has approximately 40,000 distinct CDR3 sequences; about a quarter occur once, and the top ten carry around 0.97%. This clonotype originated in a human donor in good health. Some libraries in this study had Jurkat cell RNA spiked in. V gene TRBV28 combines with J gene TRBJ2-3; the D gene could be TRBD1 or TRBD2 (5 bases each). Sequenced material: naive CD8+ T cells from blood, with Jurkat cell RNA spiked in. Described subset: FACS-sorted CD8+CD4-CCR7+CD45RA+ naive T cells. The CDR3 sequence is CASSLRDSTDTQYV. DNA of the CDR3: TGTGCGAGCAGTTTACGGGACAGCACAGATACGCAGTATGTT.